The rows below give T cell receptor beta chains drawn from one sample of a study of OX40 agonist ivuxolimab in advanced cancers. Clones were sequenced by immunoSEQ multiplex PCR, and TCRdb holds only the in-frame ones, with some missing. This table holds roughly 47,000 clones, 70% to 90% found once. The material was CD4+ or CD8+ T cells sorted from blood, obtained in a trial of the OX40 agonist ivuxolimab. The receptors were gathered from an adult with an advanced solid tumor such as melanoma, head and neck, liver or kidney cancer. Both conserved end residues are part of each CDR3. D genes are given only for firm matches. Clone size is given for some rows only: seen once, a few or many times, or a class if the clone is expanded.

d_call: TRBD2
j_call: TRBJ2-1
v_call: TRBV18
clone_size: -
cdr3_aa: CASSPELAGGFYNEQFF
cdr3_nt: TGTGCCAGCTCACCAGAACTAGCGGGAGGGTTTTACAATGAGCAGTTCTTC

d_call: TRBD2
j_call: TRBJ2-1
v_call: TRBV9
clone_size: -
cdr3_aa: CASSVATGTSGYNEQFF
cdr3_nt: TGTGCCAGCAGCGTAGCTACCGGGACTAGCGGCTACAATGAGCAGTTCTTC

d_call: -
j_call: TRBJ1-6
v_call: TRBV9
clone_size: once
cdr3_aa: CASSVEDGDNSPLHF
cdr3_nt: TGTGCCAGCAGCGTAGAAGACGGCGATAATTCACCCCTCCACTTT

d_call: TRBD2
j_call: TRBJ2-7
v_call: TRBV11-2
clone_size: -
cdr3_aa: CASSLSSGAPYEQYF
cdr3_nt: TGTGCCAGCAGCTTATCAAGCGGGGCTCCCTACGAGCAGTACTTC

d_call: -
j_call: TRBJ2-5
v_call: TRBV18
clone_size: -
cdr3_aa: CASSLPPWTVKGETQYF
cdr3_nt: TGTGCCAGCTCACTCCCCCCCTGGACAGTTAAGGGAGAGACCCAGTACTTC

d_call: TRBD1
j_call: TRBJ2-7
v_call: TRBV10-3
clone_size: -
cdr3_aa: CAISESWDRASYEQYF
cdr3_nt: TGTGCCATCAGTGAGTCTTGGGACAGGGCGTCCTACGAGCAGTACTTC

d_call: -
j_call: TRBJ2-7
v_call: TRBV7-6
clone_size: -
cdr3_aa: CASSLEVGYEQYF
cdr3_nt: TGTGCCAGCAGCTTAGAGGTCGGCTACGAGCAGTACTTC

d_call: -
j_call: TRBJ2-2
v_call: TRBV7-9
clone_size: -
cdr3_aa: CASSLERSRVAGELFF
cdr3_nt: TGTGCCAGCAGCTTAGAGCGGTCCCGGGTGGCCGGGGAGCTGTTTTTT

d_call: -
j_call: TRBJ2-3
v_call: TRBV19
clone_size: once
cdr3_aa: CASSLGRGLTDTQYF
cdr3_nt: TGTGCCAGTAGCTTAGGAAGGGGACTCACAGATACGCAGTATTTT

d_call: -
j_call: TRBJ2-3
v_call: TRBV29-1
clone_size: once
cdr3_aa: CSAQQGISTDTQYF
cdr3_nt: TGCAGCGCCCAACAGGGAATAAGCACAGATACGCAGTATTTT

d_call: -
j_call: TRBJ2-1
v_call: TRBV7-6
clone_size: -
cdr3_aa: CASSSPWRDSGGGNEQFF
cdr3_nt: TGTGCCAGCAGCTCACCCTGGAGAGACAGTGGAGGGGGCAATGAGCAGTTCTTC

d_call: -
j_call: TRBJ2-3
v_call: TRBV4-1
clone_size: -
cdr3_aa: CASSQDTPGLLFGDTQYF
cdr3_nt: TGCGCCAGCAGCCAAGATACGCCGGGACTCTTGTTCGGGGATACGCAGTATTTT

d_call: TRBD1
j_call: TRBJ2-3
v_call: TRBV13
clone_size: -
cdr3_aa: CASSQDRGSTDTQYF
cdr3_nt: TGTGCCAGCAGCCAGGACAGGGGGAGCACAGATACGCAGTATTTT

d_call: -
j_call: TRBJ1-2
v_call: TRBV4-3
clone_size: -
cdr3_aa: CASSTSSDRRYGYTF
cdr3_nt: TGCGCCAGCAGCACCTCTTCGGACAGAAGGTATGGCTACACCTTC

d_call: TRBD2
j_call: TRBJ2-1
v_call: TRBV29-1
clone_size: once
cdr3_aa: CSERDGYNEQFF
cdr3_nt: TGCAGCGAGCGGGACGGGTACAATGAGCAGTTCTTC

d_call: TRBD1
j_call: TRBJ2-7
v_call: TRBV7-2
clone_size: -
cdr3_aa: CASSLVGQGAREQYF
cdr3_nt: TGTGCCAGCAGCTTAGTTGGGCAGGGGGCAAGGGAGCAGTACTTC

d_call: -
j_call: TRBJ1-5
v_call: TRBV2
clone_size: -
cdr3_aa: CASSEAGNNQPQHF
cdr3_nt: TGTGCCAGCAGTGAAGCAGGAAACAATCAGCCCCAGCATTTT

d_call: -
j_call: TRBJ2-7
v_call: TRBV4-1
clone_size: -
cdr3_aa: CASSQGTNTYEQYF
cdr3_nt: TGCGCCAGCAGCCAAGGGACAAACACCTACGAGCAGTACTTC

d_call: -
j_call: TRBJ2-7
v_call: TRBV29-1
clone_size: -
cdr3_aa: CSVCVDNEQYF
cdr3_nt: TGCAGCGTTTGTGTGGACAACGAGCAGTACTTC

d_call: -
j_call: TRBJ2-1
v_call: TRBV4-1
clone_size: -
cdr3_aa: CASSHPSDYNEQFF
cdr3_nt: TGCGCCAGCAGCCACCCGTCGGACTACAATGAGCAGTTCTTC

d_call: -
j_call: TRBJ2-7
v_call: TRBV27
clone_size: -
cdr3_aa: CASSLSGGEQYF
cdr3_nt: TGTGCCAGCAGTTTATCGGGGGGAGAGCAGTACTTC

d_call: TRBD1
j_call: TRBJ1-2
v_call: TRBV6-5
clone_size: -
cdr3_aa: CASSPSLTGDYGYTF
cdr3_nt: TGTGCCAGCAGTCCCTCTCTGACAGGGGACTATGGCTACACCTTC